This T cell receptor beta chain derives from a study of CD8 T cells in ankylosing spondylitis. Whole-study findings and limits: Typical of ankylosing spondylitis blood, it appeared, was a TCR beta motif of under 10 highly homologous variants. Disease-linked clones, CD8+, were relatively rare in peripheral blood. Reactive arthritis synovial fluid and blood were previously reported to contain some motif variants. In ankylosing spondylitis patients, matched synovial fluid reportedly showed significant enrichment of disease-linked clones.

Each CDR3 protein gets one entry after TCRdb re-called the 5' RACE reads with MiXCR. Counted here are about 360,000 distinct CDR3 sequences, 20% to 25% occurring once; the ten biggest clones make up about an eighth. Remarks on this clonotype: Antigen: not known.

V lost 3 bases to trimming and J lost 6 bases, with 10 bases between them. This CDR3 has 13 residues. The V gene's germline CDR1 is SGHRS and CDR2 YFSETQ. The genes are TRBV5-1 and TRBJ2-1; unclear D gene. This clonotype was sampled from a male donor with ankylosing spondylitis or in good health (not recorded which). Sequenced: blood, either unsorted or a sorted T cell fraction (not recorded which). The CDR3 reads CASSSQTVNEQFF. The CDR3 bases are TGCGCCAGCAGCTCGCAAACAGTCAATGAGCAGTTCTTC. The full variable domain, with the rest looked up from reference TRBV5-1 and TRBJ2-1, is KAGVTQTPRYLIKTRGQQVTLSCSPISGHRSVSWYQQTPGQGLQFLFEYFSETQRNKGNFPGRFSGRQFSNSRSEMNVSTLELGDSALYLCASSSQTVNEQFFGPGTRLTVL.